This entry is about one T cell receptor beta chain. Its antigen target is currently unknown. No much larger clonotype is one base removed from it; base qualities were not supplied. This entry belongs to a study of shared clonotypes between healthy human individuals (TCRdb year 2020). With regard to the full study: A couple of women and three men aged 18 to 49 years were included in the cohort. For each donor, CD4 naive and CD4 memory were each given three plates, CD8 naive was given two plates, and CD8 memory was given one plate. To estimate repertoire size and how much clonotype sharing occurs between individuals, the study deeply sequenced the blood TCR repertoires of roughly 5 healthy adults. To increase sequencing depth and limit assay-specific biases, TCR repertoire library preparation and sequencing were carried out by different laboratories using diverse techniques. Per donor, leukapheresis produced somewhere between about 0.9 and 10 billion PBMCs. The full study reports these points: The small number of donors limited the genetic and exposure-history diversity represented. Across a handful of donors, around 5% of naive CD4, roughly 3.5% of naive CD8, 2% to 2.5% of memory CD4, and 0.3% to 0.45% of memory CD8 clonotypes were shared. Compared with non-shared clonotypes, clonotypes shared by all four sorted-subset donors had higher generation probabilities. Pairwise subsampling led to the expectation that sequencing depth would affect the degree of clonotype sharing among donors. Naive subsets generally had larger estimated clonotype richness than memory subsets. Even with the large sequencing depth, rarefaction of the sorted-subset datasets indicated that sequencing was incomplete. Sampling was restricted to blood, and TCR repertoires in tissues likely differ from the TCR repertoires found in blood.

Using the deep immunoSEQ assay, multiplex PCR amplified TCR CDR3 regions from genomic DNA. Extracted genomic DNA from each cell subset was distributed evenly across all wells of several immunoSEQ 96-well plates, and each plate was treated as a replicate. For sorted subsets, about 220 ng of genomic DNA, equivalent to 30,000 or so T cell genomes, went into each replicate PCR. Purified libraries were quantified with a Qubit 3.0 fluorometer, sized on a Bioanalyzer 2100, and re-quantified with the KAPA Library Quantification kit. Every immunoSEQ 96-well plate was sequenced on a separate single-read 150-cycle Illumina NextSeq 550 flow cell. Regarding the original processing steps: Because the immunoSEQ output held only junctional sequences and lacked quality scores, the filtering could not match the filtering applied to full-length reads. To assign V/J genes and CDR3, sequences were annotated using PyIR, a Python wrapper for IgBLAST v1.9, with IMGT germline references. Any read was removed if the V/J assignment was weak (E-value above 1e-6), the CDR3 was missing, or the read contained stop codons, out-of-frame junctions, or ambiguous translated residues. V3J clonotypes were defined by identical inferred V gene, J gene, and CDR3 amino acid sequence. To compute the percentage overlap between repertoires, the number of shared unique clonotypes was divided by the size of the smaller repertoire. RTK rarefaction, the Chao1 estimator, and Recon v2.1 estimates of unobserved clonotypes were used to assess repertoire richness. Generation probabilities were computed with OLGA for all TCRbeta clonotypes obtained by the gDNA method from four donors. Not all clones reach the TCRdb copy of this immuneACCESS table, which keeps in-frame sequences only. Checked studies attribute under half of the gap to unresolved V genes and leave the rest unexplained. That table gives V, J and clone size, and the DNA gave D and trimming. The sample table lists around 600,000 clones, 95% to 98% of them with a count of one. In total, the top ten clones hold 0.3% of the sample.

The cysteine opens and the phenylalanine closes a CDR3 of 14 amino acids. The entry retains the CDR3 DNA only, 42 bases that are in frame from base 1. Cut back by 5 bases and 0 bases, the V and J ends lie 11 bases apart. For CDR1 and CDR2, the germline V gene lists SQVTM and ANQGSEA. CD8 naive samples consisted of CD45RO-negative cells that were positively selected for CCR7, yielding a CD45RA+CCR7+ population without TemRA cells. Donors were healthy HIV-negative adults with no recently reported acute infections or vaccinations. All donors were Caucasian adults living in Nashville, Tennessee, USA. After blood collection by leukapheresis, PBMCs were isolated using Ficoll-Histopaque density gradient centrifugation and then cryopreserved in the vapor phase of liquid nitrogen. Analytical flow cytometry was used to check the purity and quantity of every magnetically sorted T cell population. Genomic DNA was isolated from every sorted fraction and measured by UV absorbance on a Nanodrop 2000c.

This receptor was identified in a man aged 30-40 years in good health. Sequencing was carried out using naive CD8+ T cells sorted from blood. The sample's cell subset or site, from its label and the paper: CD45RA+CCR7+. This receptor chain uses TRBV29-1 and TRBJ2-1; tentative D gene TRBD1, with 6 bases matching. This receptor has the CDR3 CSVPDRSSYNEQFF. The nucleotide sequence is given as TGCAGCGTTCCCGACAGGAGCTCCTACAATGAGCAGTTCTTC.